In its sample, the clone carrying this T cell receptor (beta chain) was seen a few times. Antigen: not known. These data come from a study of molecular identifiers for immune sequencing clone quantification. Findings of the study overall: Barcode collisions between identical TCR molecules could shrink estimates of highly expanded clone sizes.

The CDR3 is 16 amino acids. Germline V gives CDR1 SGHVS, CDR2 FNYEAQ. The ends lost 1 base at V and 4 bases at J; junction bases unmatched: 9. Library preparation followed earlier protocols using designated TCR primers. TCRdb reanalysed the PCR reads using MiXCR and keeps one entry per CDR3 protein. The sample contains under 350,000 distinct CDR3 sequences, roughly a quarter of which appear only once. CD8+CD4-CCR7+CD45RA+ cells were sorted as naive CD8 T cells. Sequences were obtained from naive CD8+ T cells from blood, with Jurkat cell RNA spiked in. Subset denoted: FACS-sorted CD8+CD4-CCR7+CD45RA+ naive T cells. V usage is TRBV7-6 and J usage is TRBJ2-7; 8 bases line up with TRBD2. The origin of this receptor is a human donor in good health. Some libraries in this study had Jurkat cell RNA spiked in. The CDR3, as DNA: TGTGCCAGCAGCTTAGGATACAGCGGGAGTAGTTACGAGCAGTACTTC. Protein sequence: CASSLGYSGSSYEQYF.